The text below deals with one T cell receptor beta chain. Antigen unknown. This sample was included in a study of cytomegalovirus exposure and HLA in healthy donors. Study results and limitations: The study recorded 150 to 200 TCR beta chains that were cytomegalovirus-associated. Later on, an analysis tied roughly 17,000 TCR beta sequences to HLA alleles at 0.05 false discovery rate.

Use of 60 Vbeta and 13 Jbeta primers characterized the PCR. Generated by immunoSEQ multiplex PCR, the TCRdb table keeps only in-frame clones and is missing some. Its table records 55,000 to 80,000 clones. The length of the CDR3 is 10 residues. The ends were cut back, 4 bases at V and 4 bases at J, with 5 bases in the middle. In germline, CDR1 is SQVTM, CDR2 ANQGSEA. The V gene is TRBV29-1, the J gene TRBJ2-7; weak D call: TRBD2 (5 bases). Sequencing input: PBMCs. This TCR was sampled from a man aged 40-49 years in good health and CMV-seronegative. For the CDR3, the DNA is TGCAGCGTTGGGGAGTACGAGCAGTACTTC. Translating gives CSVGEYEQYF.